A single T cell receptor (beta chain) is shown here with its context. The antigen it binds to is not known. One base away there is no much larger clone; base qualities are not given. This specimen's treatment or condition label, interpreted: allogeneic hematopoietic cell transplantation with graft depleted of TCRalphabeta T cells and CD19 B cells. The transplant recipients were children given TCRalphabeta/CD19-depleted allogeneic hematopoietic cell grafts. The sample originates from a study of T-cell reconstitution after alpha-beta-depleted transplantation in children (dated by TCRdb to 2016 to 2018). The study in broad terms: Using TCR repertoire profiling, the study followed T-cell immune reconstitution in a quantitative way in children after TCRalphabeta/CD19-depleted allogeneic hematopoietic cell transplantation.

General study outcomes and caveats: The apparently early alphabetaT-cell count recovery about two months after transplant was reportedly dependent on only several hundred rapidly expanded clones derived from non-depleted graft cells. Over the following months the frequencies of hyperexpanded clones went down, and after one year T-cell counts and TCRbeta diversity were mostly credited to newly produced T cells. In some patients, high TCRbeta diversity at day 60 was attributed to recipient T cells and intrathymic progenitors that had survived conditioning.

Library prep was done by PCR. The sample was run on an Illumina HiSeq 2500. TCR libraries were prepared with molecular barcoding, using unique molecular identifiers to normalize TCRbeta repertoire quantification. TCRdb ran its own pipeline on the public reads, namely fastp trimming at Q25 and MiXCR clone calling, and kept in-frame beta chains. CDR3 protein sequences are deduplicated, and each keeps its most common genes and DNA. Present in this sample are approximately 630,000 distinct CDR3 sequences, less than 15% of which were seen just once. The top ten constitute 0.79% of the sample. The CDR3 spans 13 residues, from the cysteine through the phenylalanine. The CDR3 DNA has 39 bases and is translated from base 1. According to the germline V gene, CDR1 reads SGHVS and CDR2 reads FQNEAQ. V gives up 5 bases and J gives up 7 bases, and the segment between their germline ends measures 13 bases.

Rearrangement joined TRBV7-8 to TRBJ2-3, and possibly TRBD2, on 5 matching bases. Here the sequenced sample was PBMCs, taken before TCRalphabeta/CD19-depleted stem cell transplant. The receptor was isolated from a girl aged 2 to 9 with congenital amegakaryocytic thrombocytopenia, due to receive a stem cell transplant. Here the CDR3 is given as CASSPGVGNTQYF. The DNA sequence is as follows: TGTGCCAGCAGCCCCGGGGTGGGCAATACGCAGTATTTT.